The TCR beta chain described here comes from a study of OX40 agonist ivuxolimab in advanced cancers. Broadly, across the study: Ivuxolimab was a fully human IgG2 agonistic monoclonal antibody targeting the costimulatory receptor OX40 (CD134). Intravenous ivuxolimab was administered to patients every 2 weeks at six dose levels: 0.01, 0.1, 0.3, 1.5, 3 and 10 mg/kg. Of the approximately 50 dose-escalation patients, hepatocellular carcinoma was present in around 20, melanoma in around 15, renal cell carcinoma in 9 and head and neck cancer in 9. In the dose-escalation cohort, 70% to 90% of patients were male, and the mean age was approximately 60 years with a range of roughly 20 to 80. Prior anti-PD-1, anti-PD-L1 or anti-CTLA-4 therapy was permitted, and checkpoint inhibitors had been received by more than 35% of dose-escalation patients. Three dose-escalation patients achieved partial responses, one with hepatocellular carcinoma and two with cutaneous melanoma. Peripheral TCRbeta sequencing aimed to test whether ivuxolimab altered TCR sequence diversity and caused clonal T-cell expansion. The paper reports the monotherapy dose-escalation portion (N of about 50 patients) of the phase I ivuxolimab trial. Broad study findings and their caveats: Low levels of normalized T-cell clonal expansion were also seen in some patients who did not respond. At doses from 0.1 to 3.0 mg/kg, clonal expansion was seen in both CD4+ and CD8+ blood T cells between baseline and week 6. The antigen specificity of the clonally expanded peripheral T cells was not determined. In the 0.1-3.0 mg/kg groups, partial responders had among the lowest normalized peripheral clonal expansion, particularly in CD8+ T cells. On average, CD8+ T cells showed more expanded clones than CD4+ T cells after ivuxolimab.

Comments on this clone: What antigen it recognizes has not been identified. No per-base quality is available; no much larger clone lies one base away.

Genomic DNA was extracted from sorted cells for sequencing of the TCRbeta CDR3 region. The immunoSEQ Assay was used for sequencing of TCRbeta CDR3 regions. The table comes from immuneACCESS by way of TCRdb, which keeps in-frame sequences with V and J called. Part of the clones is missing from these tables; in studies checked, under half for an unresolved V gene and the rest for unknown reasons. In this sample the table shows roughly 57,000 clones, more than 65% of which occur a single time. The ten most abundant clones make up roughly 2.4% of the sample. Compared with germline, V lacks 7 bases and J lacks 4 bases; bases without a gene match: 7. Taken from the germline V gene, the CDR1 and CDR2 loops are SQVTM and ANQGSEA. The CDR3 holds 13 amino acids from the cysteine to the phenylalanine. CDR3 DNA only is kept here, 39 bases in frame from base 1. The trial excluded patients who had a history of autoimmune disease or who were on systemic immunosuppression. In every dose cohort, peripheral blood was drawn for TCR sequencing at baseline, cycle 4 day 1, and cycle 7 day 1. Samples were obtained from an open-label, multicenter, first-in-human phase I dose-escalation trial of ivuxolimab. Adults with locally advanced or metastatic melanoma, renal cell, hepatocellular, or head and neck squamous cell carcinoma were enrolled in the trial. Before TCR sequencing, CD4+ T cells and CD8+ T cells from peripheral blood were sorted into separate populations.

Here the chain combines TRBV29-1 and TRBJ1-2, and 9 junctional nucleotides match TRBD1. The sequencing here drew on CD4+ or CD8+ T cells sorted from blood, taken in a trial of the OX40 agonist ivuxolimab. This TCR came from an adult with an advanced solid tumor such as melanoma, head and neck, liver or kidney cancer. The nucleotide sequence is TGCAGCGCCGGGGGGACAGGGCTCTATGGCTACACCTTC. This gives the protein CSAGGTGLYGYTF. The CDR3, completed at both ends by the reference TRBV29-1 and TRBJ1-2 genes, gives the full variable domain SAVISQKPSRDICQRGTSLTIQCQVDSQVTMMFWYRQQPGQSLTLIATANQGSEATYESGFVIDKFPISRPNLTFSTLTVSNMSPEDSSIYLCSAGGTGLYGYTFGSGTRLTVV.